The rows below give T cell receptor beta chains drawn from one sample of a study of T cells after posttransplantation cyclophosphamide. This table comes from immunoSEQ multiplex PCR, and its TCRdb copy is limited to in-frame clones, with some not included. Here the sample spans roughly 9,200 clones, 85% to 90% being singletons. What was sequenced was memory CD4+ T cells sorted from PBMCs. The receptor set was obtained from a woman in her sixties in good health, CMV-negative, and a related stem cell transplant donor. Each CDR3 is given with its conserved first and last residue. D genes are given only for firm matches. Rows give clone size only sometimes, using once, few, many, or a class for an expanded clone.

cdr3_aa cdr3_nt v_call clone_size j_call d_call
CASSCGGPHNEQFF TGTGCCAGCAGCTGCGGGGGGCCCCACAATGAGCAGTTCTTC TRBV7-3 NA TRBJ2-1 TRBD2
CSPLGGGEQFF TGCAGTCCCCTAGGCGGGGGTGAGCAGTTCTTC TRBV20-1 NA TRBJ2-1 TRBD2
CASSGEVWSPRTDTQYF TGTGCCAGCAGTGGAGAGGTCTGGTCTCCTCGCACAGATACGCAGTATTTT TRBV2 NA TRBJ2-3 NA
CASSFGTATNEKLFF TGTGCCAGCAGCTTCGGGACAGCAACTAATGAAAAACTGTTTTTT TRBV7-2 NA TRBJ1-4 TRBD1
CASSSTGVEEKLFF TGTGCCAGCAGCTCGACAGGGGTTGAAGAAAAACTGTTTTTT TRBV5-6 NA TRBJ1-4 TRBD1
CASSQAARSSYNEQFF TGCGCCAGCAGCCAAGCGGCACGGAGCTCCTACAATGAGCAGTTCTTC TRBV4-3 NA TRBJ2-1 NA
CASSLSLAGLSDTQYF TGTGCCAGCAGCCTTTCGCTAGCGGGACTCTCAGATACGCAGTATTTT TRBV2 NA TRBJ2-3 TRBD2
CASRAGLAGGGRAGANVLTF TGTGCCAGCAGGGCGGGTCTAGCGGGTGGCGGGAGGGCTGGGGCCAACGTCCTGACTTTC TRBV5-4 once TRBJ2-6 TRBD2
CASSPGQVNEKLFF TGCGCCAGCAGCCCCGGACAGGTGAATGAAAAACTGTTTTTT TRBV5-1 NA TRBJ1-4 TRBD1
CASTGGYQETQYF TGTGCCAGCACGGGCGGGTACCAAGAGACCCAGTACTTC TRBV28 once TRBJ2-5 NA
CASSRGAGSVVETQYF TGTGCCAGTAGTAGGGGAGCGGGGTCGGTGGTTGAGACCCAGTACTTC TRBV19 NA TRBJ2-5 TRBD2
CASSLRTTNTGELFF TGTGCCAGCAGCTTACGGACAACGAACACCGGGGAGCTGTTTTTT TRBV7-6 NA TRBJ2-2 NA
CASSPSTTSIISPLHF TGTGCCAGCTCACCATCCACTACTTCTATAATCTCCCCCCTCCACTTT TRBV18 NA TRBJ1-6 NA
CASSLNGASYNEQFF TGTGCCAGCAGCTTAAATGGGGCCTCCTACAATGAGCAGTTCTTC TRBV7-3 NA TRBJ2-1 NA
CASSLFGGSDSPLHF TGTGCCAGCAGCTTATTTGGGGGCTCGGATTCACCCCTCCACTTT TRBV7-6 NA TRBJ1-6 NA
CASSQIRSDNEQFF TGTGCCAGCAGCCAGATCAGGTCGGACAATGAGCAGTTCTTC TRBV14 NA TRBJ2-1 NA
CASSHQIRANTGELFF TGCGCCAGCAGCCACCAGATACGGGCGAACACCGGGGAGCTGTTTTTT TRBV4-3 NA TRBJ2-2 NA
CATSRAGPGNTQYF TGTGCCACCAGCAGAGCCGGTCCAGGGAATACGCAGTATTTT TRBV15 once TRBJ2-3 NA
CAWSVWWSSYEQYF TGTGCCTGGAGTGTTTGGTGGAGCTCCTACGAGCAGTACTTC TRBV30 NA TRBJ2-7 NA
CAWSPIRQGYNEKLFF TGTGCCTGGAGTCCTATTCGACAGGGGTACAATGAAAAACTGTTTTTT TRBV30 NA TRBJ1-4 TRBD1
CASSLTAPSTDTQYF TGTGCCAGCAGCCTGACAGCCCCTAGCACAGATACGCAGTATTTT TRBV5-6 NA TRBJ2-3 NA
CASSLAGASGYEKLFF TGTGCCAGCAGCTTGGCAGGGGCTTCGGGCTATGAAAAACTGTTTTTT TRBV5-4 NA TRBJ1-4 NA
CASSSEGRSYTF TGTGCCAGCAGCTCCGAGGGTAGGAGCTACACCTTC TRBV7-9 NA TRBJ1-2 NA
CASSLLRLADNNEQFF TGTGCCAGCAGCCTCCTGCGCCTAGCGGACAACAATGAGCAGTTCTTC TRBV14 NA TRBJ2-1 TRBD2
CASSQVQGVSTDTQYF TGCGCCAGCAGCCAAGTTCAGGGTGTAAGCACAGATACGCAGTATTTT TRBV4-3 NA TRBJ2-3 NA
CASSPRTMNTGELFF TGTGCCAGCAGCCCCCGGACTATGAACACCGGGGAGCTGTTTTTT TRBV9 NA TRBJ2-2 NA
CASSPGGNYGYTF TGTGCCAGCTCACCGGGAGGGAACTATGGCTACACCTTC TRBV18 NA TRBJ1-2 NA
CASSLTPDNEQFF TGTGCCAGCAGCTTAACGCCGGACAATGAGCAGTTCTTC TRBV7-3 NA TRBJ2-1 NA
CASSSRGDEQYF TGTGCCAGCAGCTCCCGGGGGGACGAGCAGTACTTC TRBV11-3 NA TRBJ2-7 TRBD2
CASTDRGSLNSPLHF TGTGCCAGTACGGACAGGGGAAGTCTAAACTCACCCCTCCACTTT TRBV5-5 NA TRBJ1-6 TRBD1